The next 20 T cell receptor beta chains were all read from a single sample in a study of T-cell memory formation after mild COVID-19. TCRdb reprocessed the 5' RACE reads via MiXCR and lists one record per CDR3 protein. The table records about 200,000 distinct CDR3 sequences, 18% of them present only once. Material: PBMCs or a T cell subset sorted from them (not recorded which). These TCRs come from an adult woman who had mild COVID-19 (a few samples of this study predate the infection). Cell type and time point are not known.

This clonotype occurred a few times. This sequence joins TRBV5-1 and TRBJ2-2; D gene ambiguous. This CDR3 spans 14 amino acids. The V and J ends lost 0 bases and 5 bases respectively, with 8 bases between them. CDR1 is SGHRS and CDR2 is YFSETQ in the germline V gene. The CDR3 nucleotides are TGCGCCAGCAGCTTGGTACGCGGAACCGGGGAGCTGTTTTTT. It encodes CASSLVRGTGELFF.

The gene calls are TRBV12-3 or TRBV12-4 and TRBJ2-7, with TRBD2 as a possible D gene (5 bases). V lost 2 bases to trimming and J lost 6 bases, with 11 bases between them. The CDR3 has 13 amino acids. The CDR3 region is CASSLRSRGEQYF. The DNA of the CDR3 is TGTGCCAGCAGTTTACGGAGCCGGGGCGAGCAGTACTTC.

This rearrangement joins TRBV7-2 to TRBJ2-1, with a tentative D call TRBD1 (6 bases). Germline V CDR1 and CDR2: SGHTA, FQGNSA. Trimming left V 1 base short and J 4 bases short, with 11 bases between. The CDR3 has 15 amino acids. The DNA of the CDR3 is TGTGCCAGCAGCTTAGTAGGGGGAAAGTACAATGAGCAGTTCTTC. Translated: CASSLVGGKYNEQFF.

V and J are TRBV20-1 and TRBJ2-7; 8 nucleotides match TRBD2. This CDR3 is 16 amino acids long. The V and J ends lost 6 bases and 4 bases, in that order; junction bases with no gene match: 17. The germline gives CDR1 DFQATT, CDR2 SNEGSKA (reference sequence). The CDR3 here is CSAHSGGAELKYEQYF. The CDR3 DNA sequence: TGCAGTGCCCATTCGGGGGGGGCAGAGCTAAAATACGAGCAGTACTTC.

In its sample, this clonotype was seen once. The chain joins TRBV7-2 to TRBJ2-5, with TRBD2 identical over 15 bases. Germline CDR1 is SGHTA and CDR2 is FQGNSA. This CDR3 is built from 16 residues. V shed 4 bases, J shed 6 bases, and the junction held 6 bases outside the gene matches. The CDR3 DNA reads TGTGCCAGCAGCTCCGGACTAGCGGGAGGGGCGAAGACCCAGTACTTC. Its protein product is CASSSGLAGGAKTQYF. The variable domain in full, with the rest retrieved from reference TRBV7-2 and TRBJ2-5, is GAGVSQSPSNKVTEKGKDVELRCDPISGHTALYWYRQSLGQGLEFLIYFQGNSAPDKSGLPSDRFSAERTGGSVSTLTIQRTQQEDSAVYLCASSSGLAGGAKTQYFGPGTRLLVL.

This clonotype was seen only a few times. The V call is TRBV3-1, the J call TRBJ2-5, with a tentative D call TRBD1 (6 bases). There are 13 residues in the CDR3. Germline-derived CDR1 and CDR2 are LGHDT and YNNKEL (reference sequence). The ends were cut back, 4 bases at V and 1 base at J, with 7 bases in the middle. The CDR3, as DNA: TGTGCCAGCAGCCCAGGGGTCCAAGAGACCCAGTACTTC. This gives the protein CASSPGVQETQYF.

This clonotype was counted between two and nine times. This CDR3 reads CATSENTLRIETQYF. Here the CDR3 DNA reads TGTGCCACCTCGGAGAACACCCTGCGAATAGAGACCCAGTACTTC. V is TRBV7-2 and J is TRBJ2-5; D gene unclear. CDR1 is SGHTA and CDR2 is FQGNSA in the germline V gene. The V and J ends lost 10 bases and 4 bases respectively, with 22 bases between them. The CDR3 runs to 15 residues.

The CDR3 coding sequence is TGTGCCAGCAGTGATAGCCAGCGCCCCACCACAGATACGCAGTATTTT. Translated: CASSDSQRPTTDTQYF. The chain combines TRBV6-1 with TRBJ2-3, with D unclear. CDR1 is MNHNS, CDR2 SASEGT, per germline. V lost 3 bases to trimming and J lost 2 bases, with 15 bases between them. This CDR3 is 16 amino acids long.

This clonotype was observed a few times. V and J are TRBV9 and TRBJ1-6; D call uncertain. This CDR3 has 13 amino acids. Trimming pared 1 base from V and 5 bases from J, leaving 4 bases between. Germline loops: CDR1 SGDLS, CDR2 YYNGEE. The CDR3 spells CASSVRDNSPLHF. The CDR3 coding sequence is TGTGCCAGCAGCGTAAGGGATAATTCACCCCTCCACTTT.

This clonotype occurred a few times. The CDR3 DNA is TGTGCCAGCTCACCGCCGAACCCGGGGAGTGGAAACACCATATATTTT. This sequence encodes CASSPPNPGSGNTIYF. The V and J genes are TRBV18 and TRBJ1-3, with D hard to call. CDR1 is KGHSH and CDR2 is LQKENI in the germline V gene. Trimming cost V 3 bases and J 3 bases, with 15 bases left between them. This CDR3 is 16 amino acids long.

This clonotype was found a few times. The J gene is TRBJ2-7, the V gene TRBV5-1; 8 bases line up with TRBD2. The V gene's germline CDR1 is SGHRS and CDR2 YFSETQ. After removal of 3 bases from V and 4 bases from J, the junction contained 6 bases not matched to a gene. This CDR3 has 14 residues. The CDR3 DNA follows: TGCGCCAGCAGCTCCTCCAGCGGGAGTTACGAGCAGTACTTC. This codes for CASSSSSGSYEQYF.

This clonotype was recorded a few times. The V and J genes are TRBV20-1 and TRBJ2-7; a weak D match, TRBD1 (5 bases). The V end lost 6 bases, the J end lost 7 bases, and 19 bases lay between the germline ends. The CDR3 has 13 residues. From germline, CDR1 is DFQATT and CDR2 SNEGSKA (reference sequence). This CDR3 is CSAPRQTFGEQYF. CDR3 nucleotide sequence: TGCAGTGCCCCCCGACAGACCTTTGGAGAGCAGTACTTC.

This chain uses TRBV30 with TRBJ2-7; perhaps TRBD2 as D (5 bases). Germline loops: CDR1 GTSNPN, CDR2 SVGIG (reference sequence). V was trimmed by 3 bases and J by 7 bases, leaving 10 bases between them. This CDR3 contains 11 residues. The CDR3 DNA is TGTGCCTGGAGCAAAGAGCGGGAGCAGTACTTC. Its protein product is CAWSKEREQYF. The variable domain in full, with the rest retrieved from reference TRBV30 and TRBJ2-7, is SQTIHQWPATLVQPVGSPLSLECTVEGTSNPNLYWYRQAAGRGLQLLFYSVGIGQISSEVPQNLSASRPQDRQFILSSKKLLLSDSGFYLCAWSKEREQYFGPGTRLTVT.

This chain links TRBV27 with TRBJ1-1; unclear D gene. The germline V gene encodes CDR1 MNHEY and CDR2 SMNVEV (reference sequence). The V end was cut by 6 bases, the J end by 1 base, with 9 bases between. The CDR3 runs 13 residues. CDR3 DNA: TGTGCCAGCAGCCCCGAGTGGAACACTGAAGCTTTCTTT. It yields the protein CASSPEWNTEAFF.

In this sample, this clonotype turned up a few times. The chain recombines TRBV20-1 with TRBJ2-3; 7 bases map to TRBD1. The CDR3 is 16 residues long. Germline CDR1 is DFQATT and CDR2 is SNEGSKA (reference sequence). The V gene end was trimmed by 3 bases and the J gene end by 0 bases; junction bases not matched to a gene: 9. In nucleotides, the CDR3 is TGCAGTGCTAGGACCCTAGGGGGCCCTAGCACAGATACGCAGTATTTT. This translates into CSARTLGGPSTDTQYF.

This clonotype was counted only a few times. The chain uses TRBV7-2 and TRBJ2-3; 8 bases match TRBD1. Germline V gene data show CDR1 as SGHTA and CDR2 as FQGNSA. J lost 6 bases, V lost 2 bases, and 7 bases had no gene match. The CDR3 totals 15 residues. The CDR3 spells CASSLRGTGEDTQYF. In DNA form, the CDR3 reads TGTGCCAGCAGCTTACGGGGGACAGGAGAGGATACGCAGTATTTT.

Only a few counts were recorded for this clonotype. DNA for the CDR3: TGTGCCAGCAGTTTAGCCAGGGGGGACTATGGCTACACCTTC. Translation gives CASSLARGDYGYTF. V is TRBV12-3 or TRBV12-4 and J is TRBJ1-2, with 7 positions matching TRBD1. The CDR3 extends over 14 amino acids. V gave up 0 bases and J gave up 3 bases; unmatched junction bases: 1.

V gene TRBV7-3 combines with J gene TRBJ1-1, with a tentative D call TRBD1 (5 bases). V gave up 0 bases and J gave up 5 bases, with 10 bases separating them. From germline, CDR1 is SGHTA and CDR2 FQGTGA. The CDR3 covers 14 residues. This CDR3 is CASSLTDINTEAFF. Written as DNA, the CDR3 is TGTGCCAGCAGCTTAACGGACATTAATACTGAAGCTTTCTTT.

The CDR3 is CASSTGGQETQYF. In DNA, the CDR3 is TGCGCCAGCAGCACCGGGGGACAAGAGACCCAGTACTTC. The genes are TRBV5-1 and TRBJ2-5; D perhaps matches TRBD2 (6 bases). The germline V and J ends were trimmed by 4 bases and 2 bases, with 9 bases remaining between them. Per germline, CDR1 SGHRS and CDR2 YFSETQ. The CDR3 contains 13 residues.

CDR3 protein: CASSLSGEQGSYNEQFF. DNA for the CDR3: TGTGCCAGCAGCCTATCGGGGGAACAGGGGTCGTACAATGAGCAGTTCTTC. The V gene is TRBV4-2, the J gene TRBJ2-1; possibly TRBD1 for D (7 bases). Looked up from germline, CDR1 is LGHNA and CDR2 is YNFKEQ. The CDR3 loop spans 17 amino acids. V lost 4 bases, J lost 4 bases, and 20 bases lay in between.